The sequence of this T cell receptor (beta chain) was determined in a study of technical replicates of blood from a handful of donors. V lost 2 bases to trimming and J lost 4 bases, with 12 bases between them. The length of the CDR3 is 15 residues. Germline V gene data show CDR1 as MGHRA and CDR2 as YSYEKL. Method: immunoSEQ multiplex PCR; TCRdb's copy keeps in-frame clones and lacks some. The profile shows 74,000 or so clones, about 97% of them singletons. The source of this sequence is a human donor in good health. J is TRBJ1-3 and V is TRBV4-1, with no clear D. Material for sequencing was T cells isolated from PBMCs. The CDR3 bases are TGCGCCAGCAGCCAACCCTTAAAATCGGGAAACACCATATATTTT. This translates into CASSQPLKSGNTIYF.